One sample yielded the 22 T cell receptor beta chains listed below, sequenced in a study of cytomegalovirus exposure and HLA in healthy donors. The PCR used 60 Vbeta and 13 Jbeta primers. The table came from immunoSEQ multiplex PCR; TCRdb's copy has only in-frame clones and leaves some out. The table lists fewer than 300,000 clones, 75% to 90% of them singletons. Sequencing was carried out using PBMCs. These TCRs come from a man aged 35-49 years in good health and CMV-seropositive.

The V and J genes are TRBV28 and TRBJ1-2, with D possibly TRBD1 on 5 matching bases. The V and J ends lost 3 bases and 4 bases respectively, with 12 bases between them. The CDR3 consists of 14 residues. The germline CDR1 and CDR2 sequences are MDHEN and SYDVKM. The CDR3 DNA sequence: TGTGCCAGCAGTTTGGCCGACAGCTTCTATGGCTACACCTTC. Its protein product is CASSLADSFYGYTF.

The chain links TRBV27 to TRBJ1-5; D is possibly TRBD1 (6 bases). The CDR3 spans 15 residues. V was trimmed by 4 bases and J by 7 bases, leaving 17 bases between them. Germline values: CDR1 MNHEY, CDR2 SMNVEV (reference sequence). CDR3 DNA: TGTGCCAGCAGTTCCTCTACAGGGTTAGGGCAGCCCCAGCATTTT. This codes for CASSSSTGLGQPQHF.

The V call is TRBV9, the J call TRBJ2-1; no firm D call. Between the trimmed V and J ends, which lost 0 bases and 2 bases, there was a span of 12 bases. This CDR3 contains 16 residues. Germline CDR1 SGDLS, CDR2 YYNGEE. The CDR3 nucleotides are TGTGCCAGCAGCGTAGAGCCTTCTGGGCCCTACAATGAGCAGTTCTTC. Translated: CASSVEPSGPYNEQFF.

In this sample, this clone turned up once. V usage is TRBV7-9 and J usage is TRBJ1-1, with D possibly TRBD1 on 5 matching bases. The CDR3 is made up of 15 amino acids. Germline values: CDR1 SEHNR, CDR2 FQNEAQ (reference sequence). Trimming cost V 1 base and J 0 bases, with 9 bases left between them. CDR3 region: CASSLERGMNTEAFF. The CDR3, as DNA: TGTGCCAGCAGCTTAGAGCGGGGGATGAACACTGAAGCTTTCTTT.

In its sample, this clone was seen a few times. The J gene is TRBJ1-2, the V gene TRBV5-6, with D possibly TRBD1 on 6 matching bases. Trimming left V 3 bases short and J 4 bases short, with 10 bases between. Germline lookup yields CDR1 SGHDT and CDR2 YYEEEE. The CDR3 covers 13 residues. In nucleotides, the CDR3 is TGTGCCAGCAGCTCGGACAGATCCTATGGCTACACCTTC. Protein: CASSSDRSYGYTF.

This clone was found once. The chain combines TRBV10-3 with TRBJ2-1; 9 nucleotides match TRBD2. Per the germline V gene, CDR1 is ENHRY and CDR2 is SYGVKD. The junction had 10 bases not matched to a gene; V was cut back by 5 bases and J by 8 bases. CDR3 length: 15 residues. The CDR3, as DNA: TGTGCCATCAGTCTTCCTAGCGGGGTCGGGGATGAGCAGTTCTTC. This sequence encodes CAISLPSGVGDEQFF.

The chain uses TRBV5-1 and TRBJ1-1; tentative D call: TRBD1 (5 bases). Germline values: CDR1 SGHRS, CDR2 YFSETQ. The ends were cut back, 2 bases at V and 0 bases at J, with 8 bases in the middle. This CDR3 has 14 amino acids. CDR3 residues: CASSFREVNTEAFF. The DNA of the CDR3 is TGCGCCAGCAGCTTCAGGGAGGTGAACACTGAAGCTTTCTTT.

The V gene is TRBV27, the J gene TRBJ1-1, with D unresolved. Germline CDR1 and CDR2: MNHEY and SMNVEV (reference sequence). Trimming took off 1 base at V and 3 bases at J, with 12 bases between the two ends. The CDR3 consists of 15 residues. The CDR3 nucleotides read TGTGCCAGCAGTTTATGGCCCAATGCGGACACTGAAGCTTTCTTT. It encodes CASSLWPNADTEAFF.

This chain's CDR3 is CASSVAQGGYRDEQYF. The CDR3 region has the DNA TGTGCCAGCAGCGTAGCTCAGGGGGGATACAGGGACGAGCAGTACTTC. The V and J genes are TRBV9 and TRBJ2-7; a possible D gene is TRBD1 (7 bases). CDR3 length: 16 residues. The germline V and J ends were trimmed by 0 bases and 5 bases, with 18 bases remaining between them. Germline CDR1 and CDR2: SGDLS and YYNGEE.

The V gene is TRBV5-4, the J gene TRBJ1-5, with D perhaps TRBD1 (6 bases). The CDR3 covers 14 residues. Trimming took 2 bases from V and 7 from J, leaving 13 bases between them. Germline lookup yields CDR1 SGHNT and CDR2 YYREEE (reference sequence). The CDR3 region is CASSLRGKGQPQHF. The CDR3 nucleotides are TGTGCCAGCAGCTTAAGGGGGAAAGGGCAGCCCCAGCATTTT.

The V and J genes are TRBV15 and TRBJ2-4, with 7 bases matching TRBD1. This CDR3 is 15 amino acids long. Germline-derived CDR1 and CDR2 are LNHNV and YYDKDF (reference sequence). V shed 5 bases, J shed 1 base, and the junction held 5 bases outside the gene matches. For the CDR3, the DNA is TGTGCCACCAGCGCAGGGGGTGAGGCCAAAAACATTCAGTACTTC. Its protein is CATSAGGEAKNIQYF.

The rearrangement uses TRBV11-2 and TRBJ1-2, with TRBD1 as a possible D gene (6 bases). The CDR3 loop spans 15 amino acids. Germline V lookup: CDR1 SGHAT, CDR2 FQNNGV. The V end lost 5 bases, the J end lost 4 bases, and 17 bases lay between the germline ends. The CDR3 DNA is TGTGCCAGCAGCAGAAGCCGGACAGCCTCCTATGGCTACACCTTC. It codes for CASSRSRTASYGYTF.

The rearrangement uses TRBV4-3 and TRBJ1-1; 7 bases are shared with TRBD1. The trim removed 4 bases at V and 4 bases at J, leaving 6 bases unmatched. CDR1 and CDR2 (germline): LGHNA, YSLEER. The CDR3 spans 14 residues. The CDR3 loop reads CASSRGQAGTEAFF. The CDR3 nucleotides are TGCGCCAGCAGCCGCGGACAGGCGGGCACTGAAGCTTTCTTT.

There are a few counts of this clone. This rearrangement joins TRBV12-5 to TRBJ1-1; no clear D gene. This CDR3 region has 14 residues. Per the germline V gene, CDR1 is LGHNT and CDR2 is FRNRAP. Trimming took off 2 bases at V and 4 bases at J, with 11 bases between the two ends. In DNA form, the CDR3 reads TGTGCTAGTGGTTTGTCCAGGAAGGTCACTGAAGCTTTCTTT. Translated: CASGLSRKVTEAFF. Full variable domain (outside the CDR3, taken from reference TRBV12-5 and TRBJ1-1): DARVTQTPRHKVTEMGQEVTMRCQPILGHNTVFWYRQTMMQGLELLAYFRNRAPLDDSGMPKDRFSAEMPDATLATLKIQPSEPRDSAVYFCASGLSRKVTEAFFGQGTRLTVV.

This clone was seen a few times. The chain uses TRBV10-2 and TRBJ1-5; the D gene is possibly TRBD1 (5 bases). The CDR3 has 13 amino acids. Germline loops: CDR1 WSHSY, CDR2 SAAADI. V was trimmed by 5 bases and J by 6 bases, leaving 11 bases between them. CDR3 loop: CASSWGEGQPQHF. The CDR3 DNA sequence: TGCGCCAGCAGTTGGGGGGAGGGTCAGCCCCAGCATTTT.

The rearrangement links TRBV27 to TRBJ2-4, with 7 bases matching TRBD1. The CDR3 runs 17 residues. Germline CDR1 MNHEY, CDR2 SMNVEV (reference sequence). The J segment lost 1 base and the V segment lost 6 bases, leaving 12 bases of the junction unmatched. The CDR3 coding sequence is TGTGCCAGCAGCTCTAAAGGCACAGGGGCTGCCAAAAACATTCAGTACTTC. As protein: CASSSKGTGAAKNIQYF.

The chain employs TRBV28 and TRBJ2-6; D possibly corresponds to TRBD1 (6 bases). Trimming removed 3 bases from V and 0 bases from J, with 18 bases in between. The length of the CDR3 is 19 residues. CDR1 and CDR2 (germline): MDHEN, SYDVKM. This chain's CDR3 is CASSFQLDRKDSGANVLTF. Here the CDR3 DNA reads TGTGCCAGCAGTTTCCAACTCGACAGGAAAGACTCTGGGGCCAACGTCCTGACTTTC.

Points on this clone: The same CDR3 can be traced to other DNA sequences in this sample. The gene calls are TRBV30 and TRBJ2-7; maybe TRBD1 (5 bases). CDR1 is GTSNPN, CDR2 SVGIG, per germline (reference sequence). This CDR3 comprises 12 residues. Trimming took off 3 bases at V and 3 bases at J, with 9 bases between the two ends. The DNA of the CDR3 is TGTGCCTGGAGCCCCGACAGCTACGAGCAGTACTTC. Protein sequence: CAWSPDSYEQYF.

This chain links TRBV6-1 with TRBJ1-1; 9 nucleotides align to TRBD1. The CDR3 spans 13 residues. Germline-derived CDR1 and CDR2 are MNHNS and SASEGT. The trim removed 7 bases at V and 4 bases at J, leaving 4 bases unmatched. CDR3 protein: CASTVTGGTEAFF. CDR3 in DNA: TGTGCCAGCACTGTGACAGGGGGCACTGAAGCTTTCTTT.

This clone is a singleton in its sample. The chain joins TRBV19 to TRBJ1-6; TRBD1 agrees at 7 bases. Germline trimming cut 3 bases from V and 10 bases from J; bases unmatched to any gene: 6. This CDR3 has 14 amino acids. Germline V gives CDR1 LNHDA, CDR2 SQIVND (reference sequence). The CDR3 loop is CASSIGTARSPLHF. For the CDR3, the DNA is TGTGCCAGTAGTATCGGGACAGCGCGATCACCCCTCCACTTT. The full variable domain, with the rest looked up from reference TRBV19 and TRBJ1-6, is DGGITQSPKYLFRKEGQNVTLSCEQNLNHDAMYWYRQDPGQGLRLIYYSQIVNDFQKGDIAEGYSVSREKKESFPLTVTSAQKNPTAFYLCASSIGTARSPLHFGNGTRLTVT.

The chain carries TRBV2 and TRBJ2-5; 11 bases agree with TRBD1. V was pared by 2 bases and J by 4 bases, with 6 bases of the junction left unmatched. This CDR3 has 16 amino acids. Germline loops: CDR1 SNHLY, CDR2 FYNNEI. The CDR3, as DNA: TGTGCCAGCAGTGAATTCTGGACAGGGGGCGTAGAGACCCAGTACTTC. It yields the protein CASSEFWTGGVETQYF.

V and J are TRBV21-1 and TRBJ2-3; TRBD2, the table's D call, was not compared with the DNA. TRBV21-1 is a pseudogene segment. CDR3 size: 17 residues. As DNA, the CDR3 is TGTGCCACCTCCAACCGACTAGCAGATTCTAGCACAGATACGCAGTATTTT. It translates to CATSNRLADSSTDTQYF.